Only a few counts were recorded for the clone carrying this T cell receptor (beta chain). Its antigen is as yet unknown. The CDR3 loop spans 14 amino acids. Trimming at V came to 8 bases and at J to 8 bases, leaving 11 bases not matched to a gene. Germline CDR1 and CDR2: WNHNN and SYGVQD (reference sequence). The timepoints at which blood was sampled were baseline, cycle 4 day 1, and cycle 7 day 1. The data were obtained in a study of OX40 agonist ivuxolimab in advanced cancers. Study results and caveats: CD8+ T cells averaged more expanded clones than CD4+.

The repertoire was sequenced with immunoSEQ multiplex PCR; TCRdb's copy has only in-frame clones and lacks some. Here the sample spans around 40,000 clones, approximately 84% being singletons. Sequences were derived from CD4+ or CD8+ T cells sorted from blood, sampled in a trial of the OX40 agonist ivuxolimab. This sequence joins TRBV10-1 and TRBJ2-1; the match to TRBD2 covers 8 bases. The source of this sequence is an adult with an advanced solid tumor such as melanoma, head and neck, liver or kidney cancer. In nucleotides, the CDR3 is TGCGCCAGCTCGGAAAGCGGGAGTGGCGATGAGCAGTTCTTC. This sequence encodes CASSESGSGDEQFF.